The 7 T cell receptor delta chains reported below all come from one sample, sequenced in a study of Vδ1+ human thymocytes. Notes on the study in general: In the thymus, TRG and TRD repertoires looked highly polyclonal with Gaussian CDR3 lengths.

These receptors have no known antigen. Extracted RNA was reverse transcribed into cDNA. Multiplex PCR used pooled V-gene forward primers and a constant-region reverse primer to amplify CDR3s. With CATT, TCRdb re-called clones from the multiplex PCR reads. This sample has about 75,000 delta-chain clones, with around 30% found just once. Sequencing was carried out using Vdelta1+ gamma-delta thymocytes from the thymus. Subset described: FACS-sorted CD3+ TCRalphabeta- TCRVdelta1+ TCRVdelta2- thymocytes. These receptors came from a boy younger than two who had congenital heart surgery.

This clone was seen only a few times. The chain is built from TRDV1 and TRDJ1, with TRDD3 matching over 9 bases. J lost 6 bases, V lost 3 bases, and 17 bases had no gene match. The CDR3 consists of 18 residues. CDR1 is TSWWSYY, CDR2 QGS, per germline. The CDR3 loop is CALGERAGGYHLVYKLIF. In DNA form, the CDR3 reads TGTGCTCTTGGGGAGAGGGCCGGGGGATACCATCTAGTTTATAAACTCATCTTT.

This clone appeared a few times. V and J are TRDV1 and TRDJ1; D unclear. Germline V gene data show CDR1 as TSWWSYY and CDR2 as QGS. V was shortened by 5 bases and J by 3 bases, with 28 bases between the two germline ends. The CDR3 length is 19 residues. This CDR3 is CALGSLAPPRIALADKLIF. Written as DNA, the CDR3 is TGTGCTCTTGGGTCACTAGCCCCCCCCCGAATTGCCCTGGCCGATAAACTCATCTTT.

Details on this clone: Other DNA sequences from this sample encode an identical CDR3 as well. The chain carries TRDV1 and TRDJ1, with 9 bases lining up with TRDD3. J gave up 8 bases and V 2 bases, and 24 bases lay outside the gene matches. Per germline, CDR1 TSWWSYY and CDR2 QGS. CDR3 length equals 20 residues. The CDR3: CALGEEERAGGFFPPPKLIF. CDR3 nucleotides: TGTGCTCTTGGGGAAGAGGAAAGGGCTGGGGGATTTTTCCCTCCCCCGAAACTCATCTTT.

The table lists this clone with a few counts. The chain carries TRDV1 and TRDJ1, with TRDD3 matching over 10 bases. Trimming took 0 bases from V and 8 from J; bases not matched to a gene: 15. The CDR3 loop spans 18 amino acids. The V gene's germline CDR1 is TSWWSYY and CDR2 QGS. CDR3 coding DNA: TGTGCTCTTGGGGAACTTCCTTCCTCTACTGGGGGATGCCACAAACTCATCTTT. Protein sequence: CALGELPSSTGGCHKLIF.

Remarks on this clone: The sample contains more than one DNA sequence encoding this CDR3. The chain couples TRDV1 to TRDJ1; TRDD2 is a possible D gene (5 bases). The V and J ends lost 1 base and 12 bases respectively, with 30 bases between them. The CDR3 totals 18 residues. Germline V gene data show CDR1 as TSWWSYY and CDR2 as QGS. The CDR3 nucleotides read TGTGCTCTTGGGGAACCTCCCTGTTCCCTTCACTGTGGGAGAGGGATCATCTTT. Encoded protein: CALGEPPCSLHCGRGIIF.

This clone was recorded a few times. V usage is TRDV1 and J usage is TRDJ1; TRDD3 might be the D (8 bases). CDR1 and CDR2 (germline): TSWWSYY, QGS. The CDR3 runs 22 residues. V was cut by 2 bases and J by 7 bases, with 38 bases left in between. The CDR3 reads CALGERIIPTRDWGLQTGKLIF. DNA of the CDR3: TGTGCTCTTGGGGAAAGGATCATTCCTACTCGAGACTGGGGGCTACAAACGGGTAAACTCATCTTT.

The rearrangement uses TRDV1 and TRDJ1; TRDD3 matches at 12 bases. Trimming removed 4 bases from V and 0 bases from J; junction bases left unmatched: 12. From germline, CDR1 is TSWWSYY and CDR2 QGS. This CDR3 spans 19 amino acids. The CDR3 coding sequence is TGTGCTCTTGGGGTCCGGTACTGGGGGATACCGGAATACACCGATAAACTCATCTTT. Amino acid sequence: CALGVRYWGIPEYTDKLIF.